The sequence of this T cell receptor beta chain was determined in a study of response to subunit inactivated influenza vaccine. Broader study findings: Researchers suggested that each seasonal influenza vaccination recruits few new T cells.

Trimming at V came to 4 bases and at J to 1 base, leaving 1 base not matched to a gene. CDR3 size: 14 residues. Germline CDR1 SGHTA, CDR2 FQGTGA. As regards this clonotype: Antigen specificity is unknown.

TCRdb passed the RT-PCR reads through MiXCR, listing each CDR3 protein once. The sample carries about 310,000 distinct CDR3 sequences, approximately 23% recorded once. The TCR sequence derives from a man aged 45 to 70 who received an inactivated influenza vaccine. This sequence joins TRBV7-3 and TRBJ2-3; 8 positions agree with TRBD2. The source was PBMCs from blood, collected about 20 months after vaccination. CDR3 region: CASSSTSGTDTQYF. The CDR3 DNA follows: TGTGCCAGCAGCTCGACTAGCGGCACAGATACGCAGTATTTT.